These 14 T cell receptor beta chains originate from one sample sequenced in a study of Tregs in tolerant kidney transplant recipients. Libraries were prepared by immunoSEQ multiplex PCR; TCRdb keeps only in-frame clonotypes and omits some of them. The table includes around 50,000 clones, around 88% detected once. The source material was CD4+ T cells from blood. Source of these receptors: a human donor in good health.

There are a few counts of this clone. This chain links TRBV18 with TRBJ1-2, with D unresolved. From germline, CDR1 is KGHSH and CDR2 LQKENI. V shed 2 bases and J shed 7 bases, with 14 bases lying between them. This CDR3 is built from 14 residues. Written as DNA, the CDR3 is TGTGCCAGCTCACCATTGGACGGATTGAGTGGCTACACCTTC. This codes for CASSPLDGLSGYTF.

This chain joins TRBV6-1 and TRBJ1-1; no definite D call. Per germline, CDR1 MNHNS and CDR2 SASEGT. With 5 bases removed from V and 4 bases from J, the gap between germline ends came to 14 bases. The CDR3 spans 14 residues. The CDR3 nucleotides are TGTGCCAGCAGTAACACGTTCGGGGTCACTGAAGCTTTCTTT. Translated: CASSNTFGVTEAFF.

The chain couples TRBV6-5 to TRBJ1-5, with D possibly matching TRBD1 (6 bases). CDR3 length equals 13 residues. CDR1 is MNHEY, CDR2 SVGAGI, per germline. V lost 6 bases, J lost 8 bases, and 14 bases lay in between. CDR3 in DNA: TGTGCCAGCAGCCAAGCAGGGGTAGAGCCCCAGCATTTT. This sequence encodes CASSQAGVEPQHF.

The CDR3 region is CASSQSGKGGYTF. Written as DNA, the CDR3 is TGTGCCAGCAGCCAAAGTGGGAAAGGTGGCTACACCTTC. This chain joins TRBV14 and TRBJ1-2; no clear D gene. CDR1 and CDR2 (germline): SGHDN, FVKESK. V was cut by 2 bases and J by 7 bases, with 11 bases left in between. This CDR3 has 13 amino acids.

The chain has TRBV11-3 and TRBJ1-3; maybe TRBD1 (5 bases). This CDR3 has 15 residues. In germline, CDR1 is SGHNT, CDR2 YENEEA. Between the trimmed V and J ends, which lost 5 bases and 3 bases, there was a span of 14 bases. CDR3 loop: CASSKWGGVGNTIYF. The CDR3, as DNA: TGTGCCAGCAGCAAATGGGGAGGGGTTGGAAACACCATATATTTT.

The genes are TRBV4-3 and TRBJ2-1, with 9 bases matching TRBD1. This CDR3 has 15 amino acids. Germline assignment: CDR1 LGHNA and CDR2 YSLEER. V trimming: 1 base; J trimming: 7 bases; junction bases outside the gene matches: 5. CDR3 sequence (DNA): TGCGCCAGCAGCCAAGGGGGACAGGGTAATAATGAGCAGTTCTTC. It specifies CASSQGGQGNNEQFF.

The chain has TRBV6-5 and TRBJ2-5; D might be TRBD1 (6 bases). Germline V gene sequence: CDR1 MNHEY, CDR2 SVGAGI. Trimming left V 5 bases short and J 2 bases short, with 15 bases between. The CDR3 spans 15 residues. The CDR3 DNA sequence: TGTGCCAGCAGTCTACAGGGACGGCGGCAAGAGACCCAGTACTTC. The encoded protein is CASSLQGRRQETQYF.

The CDR3 DNA reads as TGTGCCAGCAGCTCCTTAGGAACCGGGGAGCTGTTTTTT. The encoded protein is CASSSLGTGELFF. V is TRBV7-2 and J is TRBJ2-2; D call uncertain. The CDR3 contains 13 residues. CDR1 is SGHTA and CDR2 is FQGNSA in the germline V gene. Trimming pared 4 bases from V and 5 bases from J, leaving 8 bases between.

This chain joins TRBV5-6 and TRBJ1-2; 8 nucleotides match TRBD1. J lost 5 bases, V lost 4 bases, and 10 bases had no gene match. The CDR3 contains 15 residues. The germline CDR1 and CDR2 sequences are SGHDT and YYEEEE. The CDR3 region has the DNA TGTGCCAGCAGCCACCAGGACAGGGATAATTATGGCTACACCTTC. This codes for CASSHQDRDNYGYTF.

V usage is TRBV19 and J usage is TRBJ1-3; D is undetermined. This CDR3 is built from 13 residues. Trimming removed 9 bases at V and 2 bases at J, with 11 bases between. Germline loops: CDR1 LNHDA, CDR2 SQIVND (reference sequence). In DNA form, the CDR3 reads TGTGCCAGCCAGGCAGGCCCTGGAAACACCATATATTTT. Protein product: CASQAGPGNTIYF.

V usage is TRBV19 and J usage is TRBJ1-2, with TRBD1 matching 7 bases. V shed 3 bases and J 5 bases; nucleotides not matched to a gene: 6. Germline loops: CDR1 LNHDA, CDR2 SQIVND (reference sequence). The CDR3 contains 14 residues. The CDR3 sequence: CASSMGNRGYGYTF. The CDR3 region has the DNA TGTGCCAGTAGTATGGGGAACAGGGGATATGGCTACACCTTC.

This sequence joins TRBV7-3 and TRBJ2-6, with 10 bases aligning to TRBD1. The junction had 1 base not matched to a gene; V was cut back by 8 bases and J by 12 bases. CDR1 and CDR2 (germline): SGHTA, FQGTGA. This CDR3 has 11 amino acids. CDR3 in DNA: TGTGCCAGCGGGACAGGGGCCGTCCTGACTTTC. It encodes CASGTGAVLTF.

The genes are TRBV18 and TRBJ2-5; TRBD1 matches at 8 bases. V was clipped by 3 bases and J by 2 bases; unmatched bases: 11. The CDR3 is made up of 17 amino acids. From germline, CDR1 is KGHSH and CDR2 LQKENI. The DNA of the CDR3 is TGTGCCAGCTCACCTTACTCCTTGACAGGGGCACAAGAGACCCAGTACTTC. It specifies CASSPYSLTGAQETQYF.

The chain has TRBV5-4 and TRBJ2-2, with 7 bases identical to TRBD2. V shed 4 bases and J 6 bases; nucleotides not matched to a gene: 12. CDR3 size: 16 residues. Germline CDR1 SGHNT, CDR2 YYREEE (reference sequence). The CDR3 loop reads CASSALTSPGSGELFF. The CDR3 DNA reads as TGTGCCAGCAGCGCTTTGACTAGCCCCGGATCCGGGGAGCTGTTTTTT. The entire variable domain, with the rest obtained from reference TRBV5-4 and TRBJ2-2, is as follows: ETGVTQSPTHLIKTRGQQVTLRCSSQSGHNTVSWYQQALGQGPQFIFQYYREEENGRGNFPPRFSGLQFPNYSSELNVNALELDDSALYLCASSALTSPGSGELFFGEGSRLTVL.